This paragraph reports one TCR beta chain. Trimming removed 2 bases at V and 6 bases at J, with 8 bases between. Germline CDR1 is SGHRS and CDR2 is YFSETQ. The CDR3 runs to 13 residues. This record comes from a study of blood T cell repertoires in COVID-19. This table comes from immunoSEQ multiplex PCR, and its TCRdb copy is limited to in-frame clones, with some not included. The sample lists a few hundred thousand clones; approximately 90% were seen once. This TCR derives from a man younger than 35 with active or convalescent COVID-19. This chain uses TRBV5-1 with TRBJ2-2; D remains ambiguous. The sample comprised peripheral blood. The DNA of the CDR3 is TGCGCCAGCAGCTTTGAGGTATCCGGGGAGCTGTTTTTT. Protein product: CASSFEVSGELFF.